Listed below are T cell receptor beta chains from one sample, sequenced in a study of beta chain features in type 1 diabetes. Here immunoSEQ multiplex PCR was the method, and the copy in TCRdb shows in-frame clones only, minus some. The sample includes under 450,000 clones, about 16% of them seen just once. The sequenced sample consisted of naive CD4+ T cells from blood. These receptors were taken from a woman aged 18 to 35 in good health. Both conserved end residues are part of each CDR3. A D gene is named only where the DNA matches it firmly. Some rows have no size entry. The others give once, few or many, or a class for an expanded clone.

D,size,J,V,DNA,CDR3
TRBD2,few,TRBJ2-5,TRBV7-9,TGTGCCAGCTCCACTAGCGGGGCTCAAGAGACCCAGTACTTC,CASSTSGAQETQYF
.,.,TRBJ2-4,TRBV9,TGTGCCAGCTCCTCCGGGGAGGCCAAAAACATTCAGTACTTC,CASSSGEAKNIQYF
TRBD1,few,TRBJ2-7,TRBV4-2,TGTGCCAGCAGCCAAGACCCCCATCGGACAGGGGGATACGAGCAGTACTTC,CASSQDPHRTGGYEQYF
.,.,TRBJ1-1,TRBV18,TGTGCCAGCTCAACGGGGAACACTGAAGCTTTCTTT,CASSTGNTEAFF
.,few,TRBJ2-1,TRBV5-1,TGCGCCAGCAGCTTGGGTTCGGGGAATGAGCAGTTCTTC,CASSLGSGNEQFF
TRBD2,few,TRBJ2-1,TRBV28,TGTGCCAGCAGTTTCCAACTAGCGGGAGTTAATGAGCAGTTCTTC,CASSFQLAGVNEQFF
.,.,TRBJ2-6,TRBV29-1,TGCAGCGTTGACGAGGACTCTGGGGCCAACGTCCTGACTTTC,CSVDEDSGANVLTF
.,.,TRBJ2-7,TRBV7-8,TGTGCCAGCAGCTTAGGAGCGACCCAGAGCTCCTACGAGCAGTACTTC,CASSLGATQSSYEQYF
TRBD1,once,TRBJ2-1,TRBV27,TGTGCCAGCAGTTTAAGACAGGGGTGGGGGTTTAACAATGAGCAGTTCTTC,CASSLRQGWGFNNEQFF
.,.,TRBJ2-7,TRBV5-4,TGTGCCAGCAGCTTAAGAGGCCGATCCTCCTACGAGCAGTACTTC,CASSLRGRSSYEQYF
TRBD1,few,TRBJ1-5,TRBV6-5,TGTGCCAGCAGGACAGGGAAGTCGGGACAGCCCCAGCATTTT,CASRTGKSGQPQHF
TRBD1,.,TRBJ2-5,TRBV4-2,TGTGCCAGCAGCCAAGGCCGGACAGGATTACTACAAGAGACCCAGTACTTC,CASSQGRTGLLQETQYF
.,few,TRBJ2-7,TRBV10-3,TGTGCCATCAGTGTACAGGATTACGAGCAGTACTTC,CAISVQDYEQYF
.,few,TRBJ2-3,TRBV21-1,TGTGCCAGCAGCAAATCCCTAGCGGAGCCCACAGATACGCAGTATTTT,CASSKSLAEPTDTQYF
.,.,TRBJ1-1,TRBV6-4,TGTGCCAGCAGTGACTCGAGGCAGAGTGAAGCTTTCTTT,CASSDSRQSEAFF
.,.,TRBJ1-2,TRBV7-9,TGTGCCAGCACCGTGGACAGCGTCTATGGCTACACCTTC,CASTVDSVYGYTF